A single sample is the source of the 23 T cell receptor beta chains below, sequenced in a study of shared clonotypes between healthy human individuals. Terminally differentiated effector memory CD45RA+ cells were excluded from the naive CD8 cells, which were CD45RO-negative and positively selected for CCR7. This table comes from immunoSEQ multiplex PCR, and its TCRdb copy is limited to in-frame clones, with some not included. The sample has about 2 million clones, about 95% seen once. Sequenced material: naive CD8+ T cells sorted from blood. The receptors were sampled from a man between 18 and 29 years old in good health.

CDR3 residues: CASSFSSTYEQYF. The CDR3 region has the DNA TGTGCCAGCAGTTTTAGCAGTACCTACGAGCAGTACTTC. The chain combines TRBV28 with TRBJ2-7; D is unclear. Germline CDR1 and CDR2: MDHEN and SYDVKM. This CDR3 comprises 13 residues. V dropped 3 bases and J dropped 2 bases, with 8 bases sitting between them.

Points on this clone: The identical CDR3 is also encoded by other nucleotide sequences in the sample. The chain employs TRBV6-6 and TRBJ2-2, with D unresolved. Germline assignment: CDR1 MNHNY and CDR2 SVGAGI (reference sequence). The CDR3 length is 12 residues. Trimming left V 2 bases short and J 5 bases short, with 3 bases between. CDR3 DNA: TGTGCCAGCAGTTACACTACCGGGGAGCTGTTTTTT. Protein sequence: CASSYTTGELFF.

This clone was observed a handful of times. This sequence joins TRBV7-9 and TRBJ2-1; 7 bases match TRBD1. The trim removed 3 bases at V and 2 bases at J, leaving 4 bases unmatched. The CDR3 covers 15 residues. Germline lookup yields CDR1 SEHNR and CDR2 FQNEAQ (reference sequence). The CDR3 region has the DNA TGTGCCAGCAGCTTCGACAGGGCCCCCTACAATGAGCAGTTCTTC. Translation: CASSFDRAPYNEQFF.

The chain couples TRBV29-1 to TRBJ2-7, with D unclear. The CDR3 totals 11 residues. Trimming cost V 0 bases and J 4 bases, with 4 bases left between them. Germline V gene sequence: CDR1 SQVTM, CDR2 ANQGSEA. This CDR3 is CSVEEWYEQYF. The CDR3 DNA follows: TGCAGCGTTGAAGAATGGTACGAGCAGTACTTC.

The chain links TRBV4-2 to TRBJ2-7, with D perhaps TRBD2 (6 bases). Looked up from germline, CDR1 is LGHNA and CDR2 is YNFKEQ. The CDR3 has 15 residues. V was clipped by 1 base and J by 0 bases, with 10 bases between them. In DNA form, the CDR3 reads TGTGCCAGCAGCCAAGCAGCGGGCCTCTCCTACGAGCAGTACTTC. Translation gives CASSQAAGLSYEQYF.

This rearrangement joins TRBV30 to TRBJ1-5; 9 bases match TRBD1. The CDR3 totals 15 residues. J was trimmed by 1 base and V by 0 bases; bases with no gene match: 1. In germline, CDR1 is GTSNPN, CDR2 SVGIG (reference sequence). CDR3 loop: CAWSVGTGSNQPQHF. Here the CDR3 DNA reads TGTGCCTGGAGTGTAGGGACAGGGAGCAATCAGCCCCAGCATTTT.

The CDR3 DNA sequence: TGTGCCTGGGGGACAGGGCTCAGCTCCTATAATTCACCCCTCCACTTT. Translating it yields CAWGTGLSSYNSPLHF. The rearrangement links TRBV30 to TRBJ1-6; TRBD1 matches at 9 bases. The CDR3 is made up of 16 amino acids. The germline gives CDR1 GTSNPN, CDR2 SVGIG (reference sequence). The V and J ends lost 5 bases and 0 bases, in that order; junction bases with no gene match: 5.

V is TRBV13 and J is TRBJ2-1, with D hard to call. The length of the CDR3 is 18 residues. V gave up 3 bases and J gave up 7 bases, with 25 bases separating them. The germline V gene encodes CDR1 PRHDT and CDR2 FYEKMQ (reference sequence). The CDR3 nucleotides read TGTGCCAGCAGCTTGGGCCCCCCACTCCAGCTCTCCCGAAATGAGCAGTTCTTC. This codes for CASSLGPPLQLSRNEQFF.

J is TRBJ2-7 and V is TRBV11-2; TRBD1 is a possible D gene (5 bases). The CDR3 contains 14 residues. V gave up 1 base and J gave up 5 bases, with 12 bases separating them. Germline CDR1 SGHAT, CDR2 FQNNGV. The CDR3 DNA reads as TGTGCCAGCAGCTTAGTTTCAGGGATGAACGAGCAGTACTTC. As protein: CASSLVSGMNEQYF.

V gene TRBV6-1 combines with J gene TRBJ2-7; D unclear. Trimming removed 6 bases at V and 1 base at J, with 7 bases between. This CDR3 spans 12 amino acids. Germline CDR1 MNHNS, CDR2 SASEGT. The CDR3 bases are TGTGCCAGCAGGGAGACGTCCTACGAGCAGTACTTC. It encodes CASRETSYEQYF.

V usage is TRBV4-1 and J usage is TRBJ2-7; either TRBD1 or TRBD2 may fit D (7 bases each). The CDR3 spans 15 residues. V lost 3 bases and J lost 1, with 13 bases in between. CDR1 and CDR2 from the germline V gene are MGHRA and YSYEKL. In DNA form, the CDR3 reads TGCGCCAGCAGCCACCGCAGGGGGGGGTCCTACGAGCAGTACTTC. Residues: CASSHRRGGSYEQYF.

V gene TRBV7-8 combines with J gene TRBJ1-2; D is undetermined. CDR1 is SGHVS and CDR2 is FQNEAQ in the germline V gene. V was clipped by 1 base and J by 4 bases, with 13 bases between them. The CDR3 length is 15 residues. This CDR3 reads CASSLGTTDLYGYTF. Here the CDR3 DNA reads TGTGCCAGCAGCTTAGGTACCACAGACCTCTATGGCTACACCTTC.

As DNA, the CDR3 is TGTGCCAGCAGCAGGACCCCTGGAGTAGGCGAGCAGTACTTC. Its translation: CASSRTPGVGEQYF. This chain joins TRBV7-8 and TRBJ2-7; D is unresolved. CDR1 SGHVS and CDR2 FQNEAQ come from the germline V gene. The CDR3 is 14 residues long. The V end lost 5 bases, the J end lost 6 bases, and 17 bases lay between the germline ends.

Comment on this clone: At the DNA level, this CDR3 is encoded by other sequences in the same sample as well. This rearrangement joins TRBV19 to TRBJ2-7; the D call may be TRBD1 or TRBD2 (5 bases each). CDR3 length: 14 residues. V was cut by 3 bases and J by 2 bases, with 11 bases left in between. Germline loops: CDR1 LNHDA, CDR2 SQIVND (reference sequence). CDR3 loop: CASSMGRGAYEQYF. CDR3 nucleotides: TGTGCCAGTAGTATGGGACGGGGAGCCTACGAGCAGTACTTC.

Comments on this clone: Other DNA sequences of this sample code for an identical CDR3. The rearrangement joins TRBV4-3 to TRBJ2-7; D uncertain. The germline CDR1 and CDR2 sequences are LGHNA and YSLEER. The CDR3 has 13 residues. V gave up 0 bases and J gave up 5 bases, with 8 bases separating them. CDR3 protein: CASSQDLGHEQYF. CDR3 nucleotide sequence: TGCGCCAGCAGCCAAGATCTAGGTCACGAGCAGTACTTC.

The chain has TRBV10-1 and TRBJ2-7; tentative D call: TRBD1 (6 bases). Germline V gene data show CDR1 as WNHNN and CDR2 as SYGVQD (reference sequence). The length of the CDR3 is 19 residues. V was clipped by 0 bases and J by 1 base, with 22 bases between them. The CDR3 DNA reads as TGCGCCAGCAGTGAGTCGATCGAGACAGGTTCAACCGCGTCCTACGAGCAGTACTTC. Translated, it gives CASSESIETGSTASYEQYF.

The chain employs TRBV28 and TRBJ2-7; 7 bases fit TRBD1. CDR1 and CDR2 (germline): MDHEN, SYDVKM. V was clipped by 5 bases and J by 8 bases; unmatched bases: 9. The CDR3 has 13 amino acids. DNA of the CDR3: TGTGCCAGCAGTCCGGTGGGACAGAGCAAGCAGTACTTC. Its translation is CASSPVGQSKQYF.

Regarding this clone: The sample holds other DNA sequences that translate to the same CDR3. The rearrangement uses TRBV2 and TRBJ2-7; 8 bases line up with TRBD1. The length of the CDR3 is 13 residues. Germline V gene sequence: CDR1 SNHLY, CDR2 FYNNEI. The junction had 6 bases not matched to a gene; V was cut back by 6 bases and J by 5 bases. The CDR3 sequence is CASSLDRGNEQYF. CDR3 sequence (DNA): TGTGCCAGCAGCCTTGACAGGGGAAACGAGCAGTACTTC.

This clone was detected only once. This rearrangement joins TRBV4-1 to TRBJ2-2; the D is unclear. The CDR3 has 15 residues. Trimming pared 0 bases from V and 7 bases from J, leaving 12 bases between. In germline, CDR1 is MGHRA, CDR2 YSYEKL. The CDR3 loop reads CASSQDVASGGELFF. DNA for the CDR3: TGCGCCAGCAGCCAAGATGTGGCCTCTGGCGGGGAGCTGTTTTTT.

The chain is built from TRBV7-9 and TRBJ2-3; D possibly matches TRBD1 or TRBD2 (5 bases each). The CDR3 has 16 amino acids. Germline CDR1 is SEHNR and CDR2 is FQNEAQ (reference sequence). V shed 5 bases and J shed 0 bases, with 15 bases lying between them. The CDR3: CASSLTRDPSTDTQYF. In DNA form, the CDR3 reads TGTGCCAGCAGCCTAACCCGGGACCCTAGCACAGATACGCAGTATTTT.

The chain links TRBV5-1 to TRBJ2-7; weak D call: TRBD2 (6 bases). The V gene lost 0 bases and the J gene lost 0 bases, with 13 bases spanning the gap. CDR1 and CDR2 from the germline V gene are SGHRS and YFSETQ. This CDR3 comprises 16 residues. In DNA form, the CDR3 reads TGCGCCAGCAGCTTGGAGCAGTGGGAGGTCTCCTACGAGCAGTACTTC. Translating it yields CASSLEQWEVSYEQYF.

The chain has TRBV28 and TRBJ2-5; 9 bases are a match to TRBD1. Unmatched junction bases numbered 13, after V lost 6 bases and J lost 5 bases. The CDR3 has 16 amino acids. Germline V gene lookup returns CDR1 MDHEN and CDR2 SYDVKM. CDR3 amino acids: CASSRGQGRWLETQYF. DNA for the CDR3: TGTGCCAGCAGCCGGGGACAGGGAAGGTGGTTGGAGACCCAGTACTTC. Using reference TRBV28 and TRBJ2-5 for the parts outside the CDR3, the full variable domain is DVKVTQSSRYLVKRTGEKVFLECVQDMDHENMFWYRQDPGLGLRLIYFSYDVKMKEKGDIPEGYSVSREKKERFSLILESASTNQTSMYLCASSRGQGRWLETQYFGPGTRLLVL.

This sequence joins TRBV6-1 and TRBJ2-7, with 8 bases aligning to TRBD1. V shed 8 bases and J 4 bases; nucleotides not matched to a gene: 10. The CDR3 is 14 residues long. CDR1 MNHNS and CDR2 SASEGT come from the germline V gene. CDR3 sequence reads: CASAQGQAKYEQYF. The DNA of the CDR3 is TGTGCCAGCGCCCAGGGACAGGCTAAGTACGAGCAGTACTTC.